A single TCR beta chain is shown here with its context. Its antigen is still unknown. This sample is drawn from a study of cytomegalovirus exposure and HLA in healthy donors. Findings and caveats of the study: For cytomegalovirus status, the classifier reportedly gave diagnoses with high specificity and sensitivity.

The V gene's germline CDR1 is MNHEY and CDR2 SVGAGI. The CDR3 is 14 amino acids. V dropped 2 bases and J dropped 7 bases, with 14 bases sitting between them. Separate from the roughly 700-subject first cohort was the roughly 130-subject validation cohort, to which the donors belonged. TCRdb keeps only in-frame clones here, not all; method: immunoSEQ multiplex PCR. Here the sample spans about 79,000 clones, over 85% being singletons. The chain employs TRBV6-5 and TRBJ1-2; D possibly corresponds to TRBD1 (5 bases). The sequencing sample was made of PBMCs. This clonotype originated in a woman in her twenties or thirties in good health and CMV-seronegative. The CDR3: CASSYTPRQGGYTF. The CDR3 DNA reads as TGTGCCAGCAGTTACACACCTCGTCAGGGTGGCTACACCTTC.